This TCR beta chain is drawn from a study of T-cell reconstitution after alpha-beta-depleted transplantation in children. Unique molecular identifiers were built into the TCRbeta library. MiXCR, applied by TCRdb to the PCR reads, yields one record per CDR3 protein. The data show over 550,000 distinct CDR3 sequences, with more than 9% seen just once and about 4.2% held by the top ten. CDR1 DFQATT and CDR2 SNEGSKA come from the germline V gene (reference sequence). Trimming cost V 3 bases and J 0 bases; bases outside gene matches: 8. The CDR3 totals 15 residues. This receptor was identified in a human donor who donated a stem cell graft to a child with acute myeloid leukemia. The starting material was PBMCs from the stem cell graft donor, obtained from the stem cell graft. V and J are TRBV20-1 and TRBJ2-7; 7 nucleotides match TRBD2. The CDR3 DNA sequence: TGCAGTGCTAGCGACCTAGCGGATTTCTCCTACGAGCAGTACTTC. Amino acids: CSASDLADFSYEQYF.